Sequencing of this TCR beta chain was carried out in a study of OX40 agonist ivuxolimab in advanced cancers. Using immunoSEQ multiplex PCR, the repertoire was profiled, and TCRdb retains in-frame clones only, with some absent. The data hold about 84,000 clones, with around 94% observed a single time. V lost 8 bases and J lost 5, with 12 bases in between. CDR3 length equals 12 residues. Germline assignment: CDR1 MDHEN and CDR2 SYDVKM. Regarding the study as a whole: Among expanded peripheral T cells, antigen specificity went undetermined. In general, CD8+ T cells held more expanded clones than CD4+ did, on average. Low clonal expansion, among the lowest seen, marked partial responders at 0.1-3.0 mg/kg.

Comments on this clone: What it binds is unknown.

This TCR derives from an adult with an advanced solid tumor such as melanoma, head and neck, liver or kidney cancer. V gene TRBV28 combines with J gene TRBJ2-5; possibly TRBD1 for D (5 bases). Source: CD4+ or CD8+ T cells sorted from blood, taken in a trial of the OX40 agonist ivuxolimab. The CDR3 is CASQTVRETQYF. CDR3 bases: TGTGCCAGCCAGACAGTACGGGAGACCCAGTACTTC.